The entry below gives a single T cell receptor (beta chain) sequence along with its context. Its antigen is not identified. The sample comes from a study of blood T cells in healthy people across ages. Broader study findings: Higher diversity, along with more naive CD4+ cells, distinguished long-lived donors from aged donors.

Using a J-beta primer mix together with a sample-barcoded 5' primer, a second PCR was run for about 6 to 11 cycles. MiXCR, run by TCRdb on the 5' RACE reads, gives a single entry per CDR3 protein. The repertoire holds around 1,500,000 distinct CDR3 sequences, with 28% as singletons. Trimming shortened V by 5 bases and J by 6 bases, and 13 bases separated the two germline ends. The CDR3 is 13 amino acids. The germline gives CDR1 SEHNR, CDR2 FQNEAQ (reference sequence). In terms of origin and age, donors were healthy Caucasian individuals from Russia aged 6 to 90. Extraction of total RNA produced a minimum of 5.5 micrograms from each sample.

This chain uses TRBV7-9 with TRBJ1-2; possibly TRBD1 for D (5 bases). Sequencing was performed on blood. The TCR comes from a woman in her 30s in good health. The CDR3 loop reads CASSPPIRDGYTF. CDR3 sequence (DNA): TGTGCCAGCAGCCCCCCTATCAGGGATGGCTACACCTTC.